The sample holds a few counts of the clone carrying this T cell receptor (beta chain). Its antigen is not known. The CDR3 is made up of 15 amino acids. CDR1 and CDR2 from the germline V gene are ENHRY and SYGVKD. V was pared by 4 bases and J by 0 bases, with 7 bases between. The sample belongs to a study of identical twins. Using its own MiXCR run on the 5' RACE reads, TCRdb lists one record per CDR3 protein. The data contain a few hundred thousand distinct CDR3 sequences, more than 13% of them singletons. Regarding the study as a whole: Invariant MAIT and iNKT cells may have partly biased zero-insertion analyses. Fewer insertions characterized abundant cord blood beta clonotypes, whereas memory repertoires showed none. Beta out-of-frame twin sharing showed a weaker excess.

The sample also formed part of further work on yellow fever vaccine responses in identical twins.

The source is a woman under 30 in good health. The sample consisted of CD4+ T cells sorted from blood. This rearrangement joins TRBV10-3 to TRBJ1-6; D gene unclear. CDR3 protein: CAISGTDSYNSPLHF. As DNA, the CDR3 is TGTGCCATCAGTGGGACGGACTCCTATAATTCACCCCTCCACTTT.